The clone carrying this TCR beta chain was counted at least ten times. The CDR3 consists of 15 residues. Germline CDR1 is SGHDT and CDR2 is YYEEEE. Trimming removed 4 bases from V and 11 bases from J; junction bases left unmatched: 17. MiXCR, run by TCRdb on the 5' RACE reads, gives a single entry per CDR3 protein. The table has under 70,000 distinct CDR3 sequences, approximately 3.5% seen once. The sample comes from a study of neurological immune-mediated disorders. Unsorted libraries were prepared from 2 million PBMCs that had been stored at -80 C. This clonotype was sampled from a woman aged 25 to 39 with multiple sclerosis. Sequences were obtained from PBMCs. The chain links TRBV5-6 to TRBJ1-1, with TRBD1 matching over 7 bases. The CDR3: CASSATPFQDRRAFF. CDR3 in DNA: TGTGCCAGCAGCGCCACCCCCTTCCAGGACAGGAGGGCTTTCTTT.